At least ten counts were recorded for the clone carrying this T cell receptor beta chain. Antigen: not known. The V segment lost 4 bases and the J segment 0 bases; nucleotides outside the gene matches: 4. The germline CDR1 and CDR2 sequences are SGHTA and FQGTGA. The CDR3 sequence is 16 residues long. The source of the sample is a study of T cells in Graves' hyperthyroidism and ophthalmopathy. Study at large: Initial diagnosis, before any treatment, was when peripheral blood was collected. Notes on the study in general: The model foresaw ophthalmopathy a median around 6 months prior to onset. Appearing also in blood were most of the thyroid clonotypes expanded above 0.001.

Regions amplified from RNA transcripts were the TCR beta CDR3 regions. A set of HTBI primers served as the primers for a first-round RT-PCR of the TCR CDR3. Using its own MiXCR run on the multiplex PCR reads, TCRdb lists one record per CDR3 protein. The sample has over 150,000 distinct CDR3 sequences, about a sixth seen once. Uncontrolled infection, other autoimmune disease, pregnancy or lactation disqualified patients from enrolment. The sequenced sample consisted of blood. V usage is TRBV7-3 and J usage is TRBJ1-3, with 9 bases that match TRBD1. This TCR derives from a woman in her forties or fifties with Graves' hyperthyroidism. CDR3 region: CASSWTGVISGNTIYF. The CDR3 region has the DNA TGTGCCAGCAGCTGGACAGGGGTTATCTCTGGAAACACCATATATTTT.